The clone carrying this TCR beta chain was counted between two and nine times. The target antigen is unknown. The data stem from a study of beta chain features in type 1 diabetes. Study at large: Comparable age, gender and cell yields were observed in patients relative to healthy donors.

General study results and limits: For type 1 diabetes patients, VDJ junctions showed fewer insertions and more deletions. Small HLA sub-analyses could not settle whether HLA shapes TCRB rearrangement. Among all four CD4+ subsets, Type 1 diabetes patients had TCRB CDR3s that were moderately but significantly shorter.

The authors reverse transcribed all of the isolated RNA, so sequencing captured expressed TCRB transcripts. Method: immunoSEQ multiplex PCR; TCRdb's copy keeps in-frame clones and lacks some. The table has over 200,000 clones, 11% seen once. The specimen sequenced was naive CD4+ T cells from blood. The clonotype originates from a man aged 25 to 40 with type 1 diabetes.

The CDR3 DNA sequence: TGTGCCAGCGGCCGGGGGACTAGCAGCACAGATACGCAGTATTTT. It yields the protein CASGRGTSSTDTQYF. The V and J genes are TRBV27 and TRBJ2-3; 9 bases are shared with TRBD2. The germline CDR1 and CDR2 sequences are MNHEY and SMNVEV (reference sequence). There are 15 residues in the CDR3. V gave up 8 bases and J gave up 0 bases; unmatched junction bases: 6.